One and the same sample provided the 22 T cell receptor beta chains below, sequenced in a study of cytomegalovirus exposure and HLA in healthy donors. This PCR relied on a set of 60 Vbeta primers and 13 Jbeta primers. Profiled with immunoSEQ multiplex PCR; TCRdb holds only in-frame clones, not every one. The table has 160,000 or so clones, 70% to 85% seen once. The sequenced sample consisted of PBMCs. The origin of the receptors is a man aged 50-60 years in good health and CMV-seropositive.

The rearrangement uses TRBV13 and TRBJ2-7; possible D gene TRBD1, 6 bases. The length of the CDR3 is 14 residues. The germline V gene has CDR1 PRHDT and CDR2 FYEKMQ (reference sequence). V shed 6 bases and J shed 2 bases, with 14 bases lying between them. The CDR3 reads CASRATGKPYEQYF. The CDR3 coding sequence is TGTGCCAGCAGGGCAACAGGGAAACCCTACGAGCAGTACTTC. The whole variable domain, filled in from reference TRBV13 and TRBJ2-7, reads AAGVIQSPRHLIKEKRETATLKCYPIPRHDTVYWYQQGPGQDPQFLISFYEKMQSDKGSIPDRFSAQQFSDYHSELNMSSLELGDSALYFCASRATGKPYEQYFGPGTRLTVT.

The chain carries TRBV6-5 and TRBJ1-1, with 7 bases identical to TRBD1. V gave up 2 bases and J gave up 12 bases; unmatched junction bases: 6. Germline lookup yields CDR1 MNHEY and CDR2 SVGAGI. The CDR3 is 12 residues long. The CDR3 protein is CASSYETGRTFF. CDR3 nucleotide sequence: TGTGCCAGCAGTTACGAGACAGGGAGAACTTTCTTT.

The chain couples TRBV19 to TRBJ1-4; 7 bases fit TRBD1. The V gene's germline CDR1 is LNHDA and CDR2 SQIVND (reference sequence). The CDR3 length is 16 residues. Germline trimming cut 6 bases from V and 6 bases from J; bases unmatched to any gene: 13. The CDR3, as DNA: TGTGCCAGTAGCGGACAGGCCAGAGACTCGGATGAAAAACTGTTTTTT. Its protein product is CASSGQARDSDEKLFF.

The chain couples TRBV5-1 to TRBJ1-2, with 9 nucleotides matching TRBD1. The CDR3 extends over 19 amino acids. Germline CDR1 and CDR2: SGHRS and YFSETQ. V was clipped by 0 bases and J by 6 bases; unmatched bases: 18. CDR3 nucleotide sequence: TGCGCCAGCAGCTTGGCCGGGGGATCTACAGGGGGCCGGTGGAATGGCTACACCTTC. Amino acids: CASSLAGGSTGGRWNGYTF. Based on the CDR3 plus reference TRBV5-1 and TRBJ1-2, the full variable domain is KAGVTQTPRYLIKTRGQQVTLSCSPISGHRSVSWYQQTPGQGLQFLFEYFSETQRNKGNFPGRFSGRQFSNSRSEMNVSTLELGDSALYLCASSLAGGSTGGRWNGYTFGSGTRLTVV.

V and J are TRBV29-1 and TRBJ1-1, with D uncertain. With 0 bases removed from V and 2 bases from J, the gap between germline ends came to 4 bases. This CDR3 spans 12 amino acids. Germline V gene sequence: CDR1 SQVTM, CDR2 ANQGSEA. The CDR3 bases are TGCAGCGTTGAAGAAGCAAACACTGAAGCTTTCTTT. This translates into CSVEEANTEAFF. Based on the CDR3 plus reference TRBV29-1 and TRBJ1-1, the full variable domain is SAVISQKPSRDICQRGTSLTIQCQVDSQVTMMFWYRQQPGQSLTLIATANQGSEATYESGFVIDKFPISRPNLTFSTLTVSNMSPEDSSIYLCSVEEANTEAFFGQGTRLTVV.

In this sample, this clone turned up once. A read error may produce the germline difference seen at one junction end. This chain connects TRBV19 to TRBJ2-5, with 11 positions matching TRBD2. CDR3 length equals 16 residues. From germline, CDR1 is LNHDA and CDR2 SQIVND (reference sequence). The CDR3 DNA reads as TGTGCCAGTAGTGCCTTAGCGGGGGGGAACCAAGAGGCCCAGTACTTC. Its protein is CASSALAGGNQEAQYF. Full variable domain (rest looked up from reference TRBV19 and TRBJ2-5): DGGITQSPKYLFRKEGQNVTLSCEQNLNHDAMYWYRQDPGQGLRLIYYSQIVNDFQKGDIAEGYSVSREKKESFPLTVTSAQKNPTAFYLCASSALAGGNQEAQYFGPGTRLLVL.

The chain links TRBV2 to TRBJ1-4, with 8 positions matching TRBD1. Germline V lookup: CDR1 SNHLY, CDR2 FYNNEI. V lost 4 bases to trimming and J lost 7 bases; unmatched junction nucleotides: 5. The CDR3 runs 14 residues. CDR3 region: CASSGQGRGEKLFF. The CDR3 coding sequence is TGTGCCAGCAGTGGACAGGGGAGGGGTGAAAAACTGTTTTTT.

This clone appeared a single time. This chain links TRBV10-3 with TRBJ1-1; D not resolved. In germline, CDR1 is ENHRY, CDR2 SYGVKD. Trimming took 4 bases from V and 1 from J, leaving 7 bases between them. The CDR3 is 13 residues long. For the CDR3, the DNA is TGTGCCATCAGTGCCTCAGGGAACACTGAAGCTTTCTTT. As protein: CAISASGNTEAFF.

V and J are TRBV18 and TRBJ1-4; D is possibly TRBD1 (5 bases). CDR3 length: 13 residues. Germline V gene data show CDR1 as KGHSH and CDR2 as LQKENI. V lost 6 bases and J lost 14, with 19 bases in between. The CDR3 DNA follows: TGTGCCAGCTCTAAAGATCCGGGGGACGGTCTGTTTTTT. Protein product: CASSKDPGDGLFF.

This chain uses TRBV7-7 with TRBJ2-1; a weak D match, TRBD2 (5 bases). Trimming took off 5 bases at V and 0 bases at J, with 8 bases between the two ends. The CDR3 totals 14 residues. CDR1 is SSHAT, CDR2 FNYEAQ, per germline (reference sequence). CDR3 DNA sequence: TGTGCCAGCAGCCCCAGCGGCTCCTACAATGAGCAGTTCTTC. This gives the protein CASSPSGSYNEQFF.

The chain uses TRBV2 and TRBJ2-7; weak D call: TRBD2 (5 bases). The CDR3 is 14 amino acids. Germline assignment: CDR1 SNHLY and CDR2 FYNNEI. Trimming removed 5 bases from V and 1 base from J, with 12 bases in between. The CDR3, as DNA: TGTGCCAGCAGTTTACGGGGTGGGTCCTACGAGCAGTACGTC. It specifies CASSLRGGSYEQYV.

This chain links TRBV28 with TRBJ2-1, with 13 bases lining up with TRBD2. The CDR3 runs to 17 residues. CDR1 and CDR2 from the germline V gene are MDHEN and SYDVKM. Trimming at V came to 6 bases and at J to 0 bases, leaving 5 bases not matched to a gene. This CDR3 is CASSPGLAGDSYNEQFF. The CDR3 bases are TGTGCCAGCAGCCCCGGACTAGCGGGGGACTCCTACAATGAGCAGTTCTTC.

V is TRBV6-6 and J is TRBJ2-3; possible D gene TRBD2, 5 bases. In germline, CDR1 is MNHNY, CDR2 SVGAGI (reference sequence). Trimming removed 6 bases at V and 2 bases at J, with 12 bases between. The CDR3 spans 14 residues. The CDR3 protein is CASRQREFTDTQYF. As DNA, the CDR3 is TGTGCCAGCAGACAACGGGAATTCACAGATACGCAGTATTTT.

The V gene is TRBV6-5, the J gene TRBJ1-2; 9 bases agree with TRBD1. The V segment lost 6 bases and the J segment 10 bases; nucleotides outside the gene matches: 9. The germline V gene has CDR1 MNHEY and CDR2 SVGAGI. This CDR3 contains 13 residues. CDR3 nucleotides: TGTGCCAGCAGAGGACAGGGGAGGTCTGTCTACACCTTC. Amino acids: CASRGQGRSVYTF.

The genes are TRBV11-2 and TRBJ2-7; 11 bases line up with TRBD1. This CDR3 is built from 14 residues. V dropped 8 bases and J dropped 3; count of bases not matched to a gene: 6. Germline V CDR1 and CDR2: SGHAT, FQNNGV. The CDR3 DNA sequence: TGTGCCAGCCTAGGACAGGGGGCCTTCTACGAGCAGTACTTC. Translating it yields CASLGQGAFYEQYF.

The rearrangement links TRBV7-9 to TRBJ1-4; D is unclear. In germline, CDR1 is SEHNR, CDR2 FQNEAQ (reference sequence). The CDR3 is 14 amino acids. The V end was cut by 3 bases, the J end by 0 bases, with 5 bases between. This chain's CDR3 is CASSFLTTNEKLFF. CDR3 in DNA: TGTGCCAGCAGCTTCCTAACAACTAATGAAAAACTGTTTTTT.

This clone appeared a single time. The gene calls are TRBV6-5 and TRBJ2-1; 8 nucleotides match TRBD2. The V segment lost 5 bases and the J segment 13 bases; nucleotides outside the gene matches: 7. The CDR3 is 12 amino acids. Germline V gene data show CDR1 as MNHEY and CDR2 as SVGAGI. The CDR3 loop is CASSHPSGRQFF. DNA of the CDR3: TGTGCCAGCAGTCATCCTAGCGGGCGTCAGTTCTTC.

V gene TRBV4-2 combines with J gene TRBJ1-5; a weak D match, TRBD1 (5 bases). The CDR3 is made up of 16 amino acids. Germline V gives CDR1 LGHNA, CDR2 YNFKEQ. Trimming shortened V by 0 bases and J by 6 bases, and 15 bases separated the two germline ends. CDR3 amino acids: CASSQESAGRVQPQHF. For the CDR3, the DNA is TGTGCCAGCAGCCAAGAGAGCGCAGGGCGTGTTCAGCCCCAGCATTTT.

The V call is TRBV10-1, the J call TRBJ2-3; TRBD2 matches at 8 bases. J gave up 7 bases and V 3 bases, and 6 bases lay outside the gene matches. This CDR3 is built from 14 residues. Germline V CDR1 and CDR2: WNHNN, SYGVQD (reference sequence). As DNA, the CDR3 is TGCGCCAGCAGTGAATCAGGACTAGCTCATACGCAGTATTTT. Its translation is CASSESGLAHTQYF.

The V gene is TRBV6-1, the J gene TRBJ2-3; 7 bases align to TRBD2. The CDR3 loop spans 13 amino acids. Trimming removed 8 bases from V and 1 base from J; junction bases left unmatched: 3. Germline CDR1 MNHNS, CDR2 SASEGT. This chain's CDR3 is CASRRGGTDTQYF. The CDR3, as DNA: TGTGCCAGCCGTCGGGGGGGCACAGATACGCAGTATTTT.

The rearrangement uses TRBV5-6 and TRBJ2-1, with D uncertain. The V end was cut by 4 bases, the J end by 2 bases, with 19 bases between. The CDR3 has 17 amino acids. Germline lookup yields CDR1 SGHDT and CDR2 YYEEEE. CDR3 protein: CASSQPLESVTYNEQFF. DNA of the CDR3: TGTGCCAGCAGCCAACCGTTGGAGAGTGTAACCTACAATGAGCAGTTCTTC.

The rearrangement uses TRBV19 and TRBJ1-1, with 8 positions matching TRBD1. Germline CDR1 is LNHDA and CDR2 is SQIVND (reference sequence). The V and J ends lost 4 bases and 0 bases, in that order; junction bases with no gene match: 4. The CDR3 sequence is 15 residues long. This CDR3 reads CASSRTGQMNTEAFF. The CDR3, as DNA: TGTGCCAGTAGTAGGACAGGGCAGATGAACACTGAAGCTTTCTTT.